This passage covers 16 T cell receptor beta chains from one sample sequenced in a study of blood T cell repertoires in COVID-19. The assay was immunoSEQ multiplex PCR, and TCRdb's table has in-frame clones only and misses some. This table holds a few hundred thousand clones, 80% to 95% found once. The specimen sequenced was peripheral blood. All receptors come from a person under 35 with COVID-19, enrolled during active disease.

The chain is built from TRBV6-2 or TRBV6-3 and TRBJ2-5, with 12 nucleotides matching TRBD2. This CDR3 contains 17 residues. V lost 5 bases to trimming and J lost 5 bases; unmatched junction nucleotides: 12. CDR1 is MNHEY, CDR2 SVGEGT, per germline. CDR3 loop: CASSRTSGIIRKETQYF. The CDR3 bases are TGTGCCAGCAGTCGGACTAGCGGGATAATACGGAAGGAGACCCAGTACTTC.

The V and J genes are TRBV12-5 and TRBJ1-1; TRBD1 might be the D (5 bases). Germline-derived CDR1 and CDR2 are LGHNT and FRNRAP. Trimming pared 0 bases from V and 3 bases from J, leaving 11 bases between. The CDR3 runs to 15 residues. In DNA form, the CDR3 reads TGTGCTAGTGGTTTGGTACCCCTGACAGACACTGAAGCTTTCTTT. It translates to CASGLVPLTDTEAFF.

V is TRBV5-1 and J is TRBJ2-7, with 10 bases lining up with TRBD1. Per germline, CDR1 SGHRS and CDR2 YFSETQ. CDR3 size: 16 residues. Losses at the gene ends were 1 base for V and 6 bases for J; bases not matched to a gene: 10. CDR3 residues: CASSLFGDRGRGEQYF. DNA of the CDR3: TGCGCCAGCAGCTTGTTTGGGGACAGGGGACGCGGCGAGCAGTACTTC. The complete variable domain, with remaining parts taken from reference TRBV5-1 and TRBJ2-7, reads KAGVTQTPRYLIKTRGQQVTLSCSPISGHRSVSWYQQTPGQGLQFLFEYFSETQRNKGNFPGRFSGRQFSNSRSEMNVSTLELGDSALYLCASSLFGDRGRGEQYFGPGTRLTVT.

V and J are TRBV15 and TRBJ2-1; perhaps TRBD1 as D (6 bases). Trimming left V 4 bases short and J 6 bases short, with 10 bases between. The CDR3 is 13 residues long. CDR1 is LNHNV and CDR2 is YYDKDF in the germline V gene (reference sequence). CDR3 coding DNA: TGTGCCACCAGCAACAACAGGGTCAATGAGCAGTTCTTC. Its protein is CATSNNRVNEQFF.

V and J are TRBV12-5 and TRBJ2-2, with 9 bases that match TRBD2. The germline gives CDR1 LGHNT, CDR2 FRNRAP. This CDR3 region has 17 residues. V was pared by 4 bases and J by 5 bases, with 11 bases of the junction left unmatched. In nucleotides, the CDR3 is TGTGCTAGTGGTTCGACCGATAGCGGGAGAGGGACCGGGGAGCTGTTTTTT. This encodes CASGSTDSGRGTGELFF. Full variable domain (missing parts from reference TRBV12-5 and TRBJ2-2): DARVTQTPRHKVTEMGQEVTMRCQPILGHNTVFWYRQTMMQGLELLAYFRNRAPLDDSGMPKDRFSAEMPDATLATLKIQPSEPRDSAVYFCASGSTDSGRGTGELFFGEGSRLTVL.

This rearrangement joins TRBV6-1 to TRBJ2-1; TRBD1 matches 9 bases. V gave up 3 bases and J gave up 7 bases; unmatched junction bases: 7. CDR1 is MNHNS, CDR2 SASEGT, per germline. This CDR3 region has 15 residues. The CDR3, as DNA: TGTGCCAGCAGTGATGGGACAGGGCGTTGGAATGAGCAGTTCTTC. Protein product: CASSDGTGRWNEQFF.

V and J are TRBV2 and TRBJ1-5; D is undetermined. V was shortened by 4 bases and J by 11 bases, with 15 bases between the two germline ends. Germline loops: CDR1 SNHLY, CDR2 FYNNEI. This CDR3 has 13 residues. The CDR3 nucleotides are TGTGCCAGCAGTGTCACGGGATTCGGGTCCCAGCATTTT. Protein product: CASSVTGFGSQHF.

This clone was seen only once. The genes are TRBV18 and TRBJ1-2; D not resolved. Germline values: CDR1 KGHSH, CDR2 LQKENI. This CDR3 has 18 residues. V was cut by 0 bases and J by 2 bases, with 19 bases left in between. CDR3 in amino acids: CASSPPDGSLLLNYGYTF. The CDR3 DNA is TGTGCCAGCTCACCACCGGATGGATCTCTTCTACTAAACTATGGCTACACCTTC.

CDR3: CASSPMRGEQYF. DNA for the CDR3: TGTGCCAGCAGCCCTATGAGAGGCGAGCAGTACTTC. This chain links TRBV6-6 with TRBJ2-7; no clear D gene. There are 12 residues in the CDR3. V was pared by 6 bases and J by 6 bases, with 12 bases between. Germline assignment: CDR1 MNHNY and CDR2 SVGAGI (reference sequence).

The genes are TRBV24-1 and TRBJ2-1; D possibly corresponds to TRBD1 (6 bases). Germline V gene sequence: CDR1 KGHDR, CDR2 SFDVKD. The CDR3 spans 12 residues. V lost 4 bases and J 13 bases, leaving 13 bases between the germline ends. The CDR3 DNA reads TGTGCCACCAGTGAGAATCACAGGGTACAGTTCTTC. It translates to CATSENHRVQFF.

This clone has just one count. This chain connects TRBV7-2 to TRBJ1-2, with no clear D. There are 14 residues in the CDR3. The germline gives CDR1 SGHTA, CDR2 FQGNSA. Trimming pared 4 bases from V and 2 bases from J, leaving 11 bases between. CDR3 sequence reads: CASSSRPGNYGYTF. In nucleotides, the CDR3 is TGTGCCAGCAGCTCCCGTCCGGGGAACTATGGCTACACCTTC.

J is TRBJ2-3 and V is TRBV19, with 8 positions matching TRBD1. Germline V gene lookup returns CDR1 LNHDA and CDR2 SQIVND (reference sequence). The CDR3 has 15 residues. V trimming: 4 bases; J trimming: 1 base; junction bases outside the gene matches: 4. The CDR3 loop reads CASSTGGWGTDTQYF. For the CDR3, the DNA is TGTGCCAGTAGTACAGGGGGCTGGGGCACAGATACGCAGTATTTT.

The J gene is TRBJ1-4, the V gene TRBV19; TRBD1 matches 8 bases. This CDR3 is built from 15 residues. J was trimmed by 6 bases and V by 5 bases; bases with no gene match: 8. Germline V CDR1 and CDR2: LNHDA, SQIVND (reference sequence). The CDR3 sequence: CASSAGQGLDEKLFF. The CDR3 DNA reads TGTGCCAGTAGTGCCGGACAGGGTTTGGATGAAAAACTGTTTTTT.

This chain connects TRBV28 to TRBJ2-4; 8 nucleotides align to TRBD1. Trimming cost V 5 bases and J 9 bases; bases outside gene matches: 12. The CDR3 has 15 amino acids. Germline-derived CDR1 and CDR2 are MDHEN and SYDVKM. CDR3 protein: CASSPTGEWIGIQYF. The CDR3 nucleotides are TGTGCCAGCAGTCCGACAGGGGAATGGATAGGCATTCAGTACTTC.

The chain has TRBV4-3 and TRBJ2-7, with 9 bases aligning to TRBD1. V trimming: 3 bases; J trimming: 7 bases; junction bases outside the gene matches: 7. The CDR3 runs to 14 residues. Germline CDR1 reads LGHNA; CDR2 reads YSLEER. The CDR3 nucleotides read TGCGCCAGCAGCCAGGAAACCGGGACAGGGGAGCAGTACTTC. The encoded protein is CASSQETGTGEQYF.

This clone was detected only once. The V and J genes are TRBV9 and TRBJ2-1; 9 bases agree with TRBD2. The CDR3 spans 18 residues. Germline V gene lookup returns CDR1 SGDLS and CDR2 YYNGEE. V shed 3 bases and J 2 bases; nucleotides not matched to a gene: 12. This CDR3 reads CASSADPNSGRPYNEQFF. CDR3 coding DNA: TGTGCCAGCAGCGCCGATCCGAATAGCGGGAGACCCTACAATGAGCAGTTCTTC.